These 27 T cell receptor beta chains share one sample of origin, sequenced in a study of T cell responses to AZD1222 COVID-19 vaccine. Here immunoSEQ multiplex PCR was the method, and the copy in TCRdb shows in-frame clones only, minus some. The repertoire holds over 150,000 clones, 88% seen once, with more than 4% in the top ten. This sample comprised peripheral blood, obtained 28 days after the second AZD1222 dose. Receptors were obtained from an adult who received the AZD1222 COVID-19 vaccine.

This clone was detected once. The chain carries TRBV6-5 and TRBJ1-2, with TRBD1 as a possible D gene (5 bases). CDR3 length: 15 amino acids. Germline V gene lookup returns CDR1 MNHEY and CDR2 SVGAGI. Trimming shortened V by 0 bases and J by 1 base, and 9 bases separated the two germline ends. The DNA of the CDR3 is TGTGCCAGCAGTTACTCGGGGACCGATAACTATGGCTACACCTTC. Protein sequence: CASSYSGTDNYGYTF.

The chain carries TRBV19 and TRBJ1-4, with 9 bases identical to TRBD1. Germline V gene lookup returns CDR1 LNHDA and CDR2 SQIVND (reference sequence). The CDR3 contains 17 residues. The trim removed 4 bases at V and 0 bases at J, leaving 6 bases unmatched. The CDR3 DNA follows: TGTGCCAGTAGTACACAACGACAGGGGGCAACTAATGAAAAACTGTTTTTT. As protein: CASSTQRQGATNEKLFF.

The genes are TRBV12-3 or TRBV12-4 and TRBJ2-3, with D perhaps matching TRBD2 (5 bases). The CDR3 has 13 residues. Trimming removed 5 bases at V and 6 bases at J, with 12 bases between. The CDR3 spells CASSPRSVDTQYF. The CDR3 nucleotides are TGTGCCAGCAGTCCCCGTAGCGTGGATACGCAGTATTTT.

This clone was recorded only once. The chain joins TRBV12-3 or TRBV12-4 to TRBJ1-2, with a tentative D call TRBD1 (5 bases). CDR3 length: 11 residues. V dropped 6 bases and J dropped 7 bases, with 9 bases sitting between them. The chain's CDR3 is CASSLGLGYTF. CDR3 bases: TGTGCCAGCAGCTTGGGGCTTGGCTACACCTTC.

This chain joins TRBV7-9 and TRBJ2-2; no clear D. Germline V gene data show CDR1 as SEHNR and CDR2 as FQNEAQ (reference sequence). Trimming shortened V by 8 bases and J by 8 bases, and 15 bases separated the two germline ends. The CDR3 totals 13 residues. CDR3 amino acids: CASGVVVAGELFF. CDR3 coding DNA: TGTGCCAGCGGGGTGGTGGTTGCTGGGGAGCTGTTTTTT.

The CDR3 here is CASSLVSPSMNTEAFF. The CDR3 coding sequence is TGCGCCAGCAGCTTGGTCTCCCCAAGCATGAACACTGAAGCTTTCTTT. The chain combines TRBV5-1 with TRBJ1-1; D not certain. From germline, CDR1 is SGHRS and CDR2 YFSETQ. The CDR3 covers 16 residues. V gave up 0 bases and J gave up 0 bases, with 12 bases separating them.

The J gene is TRBJ2-1, the V gene TRBV12-3 or TRBV12-4; D is ambiguous. CDR3 length: 13 amino acids. The germline V and J ends were trimmed by 3 bases and 5 bases, with 8 bases remaining between them. For the CDR3, the DNA is TGTGCCAGCAGTTTCGGGTTGCACAATGAGCAGTTCTTC. This encodes CASSFGLHNEQFF.

This clone was counted only a few times. The genes are TRBV7-9 and TRBJ1-3, with TRBD1 as a possible D gene (5 bases). Per germline, CDR1 SEHNR and CDR2 FQNEAQ (reference sequence). The CDR3 covers 14 residues. V was pared by 2 bases and J by 4 bases, with 9 bases between. CDR3 protein: CASSLIAGGNTIYF. Here the CDR3 DNA reads TGTGCCAGCAGCTTAATAGCAGGGGGAAACACCATATATTTT.

This clone was recorded a few times. The chain links TRBV5-4 to TRBJ2-7; TRBD2 aligns across 11 bases. CDR3 length equals 16 residues. V shed 4 bases, J shed 1 base, and the junction held 7 bases outside the gene matches. CDR1 is SGHNT and CDR2 is YYREEE in the germline V gene (reference sequence). DNA of the CDR3: TGTGCCAGCAGCACACTTAGCGGGGGGGCGTCCTACGAGCAGTACTTC. Protein: CASSTLSGGASYEQYF.

V and J are TRBV6-5 and TRBJ2-7, with D perhaps TRBD1 (5 bases). Trimming removed 8 bases from V and 3 bases from J, with 14 bases in between. The V gene's germline CDR1 is MNHEY and CDR2 SVGAGI. The CDR3 sequence is 13 residues long. The CDR3 DNA sequence: TGTGCCAGCTTGCAGGGTTCTTTCTACGAGCAGTACTTC. Amino acids: CASLQGSFYEQYF.

The chain joins TRBV20-1 to TRBJ1-1; the match to TRBD1 covers 7 bases. Germline CDR1 and CDR2: DFQATT and SNEGSKA (reference sequence). This CDR3 region has 15 residues. J lost 7 bases, V lost 3 bases, and 14 bases had no gene match. The CDR3 region is CSASTPLGQRFEAFF. CDR3 coding DNA: TGCAGTGCTAGTACTCCTTTGGGACAGCGCTTTGAAGCTTTCTTT.

The J gene is TRBJ2-5, the V gene TRBV5-1; D remains ambiguous. CDR1 SGHRS and CDR2 YFSETQ come from the germline V gene. Trimming took 4 bases from V and 0 from J, leaving 19 bases between them. This CDR3 has 17 amino acids. In nucleotides, the CDR3 is TGCGCCAGCAGCCTCATATTGTCGGCCGGTTACCAAGAGACCCAGTACTTC. It codes for CASSLILSAGYQETQYF. The full variable domain, with the rest looked up from reference TRBV5-1 and TRBJ2-5, is KAGVTQTPRYLIKTRGQQVTLSCSPISGHRSVSWYQQTPGQGLQFLFEYFSETQRNKGNFPGRFSGRQFSNSRSEMNVSTLELGDSALYLCASSLILSAGYQETQYFGPGTRLLVL.

This sequence joins TRBV9 and TRBJ1-6; perhaps TRBD1 as D (6 bases). The germline gives CDR1 SGDLS, CDR2 YYNGEE. V was trimmed by 10 bases and J by 10 bases, leaving 15 bases between them. CDR3 size: 12 residues. CDR3 DNA sequence: TGTGCCCCCCGTAAGGGGGGATCACCCCTCCACTTT. Encoded protein: CAPRKGGSPLHF.

This clone was observed a single time. The chain employs TRBV5-6 and TRBJ1-4, with D possibly being TRBD1 (6 bases). The CDR3 totals 14 residues. V lost 3 bases to trimming and J lost 8 bases, with 14 bases between them. The V gene's germline CDR1 is SGHDT and CDR2 YYEEEE. The chain's CDR3 is CASSYLQGWEKLFF. The CDR3 region has the DNA TGTGCCAGCAGCTACTTACAGGGCTGGGAAAAACTGTTTTTT.

This clone appeared once. The chain couples TRBV19 to TRBJ1-2; a weak D match, TRBD1 (5 bases). CDR1 and CDR2 from the germline V gene are LNHDA and SQIVND (reference sequence). This CDR3 spans 13 amino acids. V dropped 7 bases and J dropped 8 bases, with 17 bases sitting between them. CDR3 residues: CASTPGGTGGYTF. CDR3 DNA: TGTGCCAGTACCCCTGGGGGGACGGGCGGCTACACCTTC.

The chain's CDR3 is CASETRVRREGYTF. In nucleotides, the CDR3 is TGTGCCAGCGAAACCAGGGTCCGCCGGGAGGGCTACACCTTC. The gene calls are TRBV6-1 and TRBJ1-2; tentative D call: TRBD1 (5 bases). This CDR3 region has 14 residues. Trimming cost V 8 bases and J 8 bases, with 21 bases left between them. Germline CDR1 and CDR2: MNHNS and SASEGT.

The gene calls are TRBV19 and TRBJ1-2; 8 bases are a match to TRBD1. V gave up 1 base and J gave up 4 bases; unmatched junction bases: 5. Germline V CDR1 and CDR2: LNHDA, SQIVND (reference sequence). CDR3 length: 15 residues. The DNA of the CDR3 is TGTGCCAGTAGTATAGGGACAGGGACTGCCTATGGCTACACCTTC. Protein sequence: CASSIGTGTAYGYTF.

The rearrangement links TRBV30 to TRBJ2-7; D tentatively fits TRBD1 or TRBD2 (6 bases each). The V end was cut by 0 bases, the J end by 4 bases, with 13 bases between. This CDR3 comprises 14 residues. The germline gives CDR1 GTSNPN, CDR2 SVGIG (reference sequence). The CDR3 nucleotides read TGTGCCTGGAGTGTAGGGGGGCCAGGGTACGAGCAGTACTTC. It translates to CAWSVGGPGYEQYF. The entire variable domain, with the rest obtained from reference TRBV30 and TRBJ2-7, is as follows: SQTIHQWPATLVQPVGSPLSLECTVEGTSNPNLYWYRQAAGRGLQLLFYSVGIGQISSEVPQNLSASRPQDRQFILSSKKLLLSDSGFYLCAWSVGGPGYEQYFGPGTRLTVT.

The V gene is TRBV5-4, the J gene TRBJ2-1; D perhaps matches TRBD2 (6 bases). The length of the CDR3 is 16 residues. CDR1 and CDR2 (germline): SGHNT, YYREEE (reference sequence). V was trimmed by 4 bases and J by 0 bases, leaving 14 bases between them. The CDR3 bases are TGTGCCAGCAGCGGAGGGACCTCGGGCTCCTACAATGAGCAGTTCTTC. This encodes CASSGGTSGSYNEQFF.

This chain links TRBV7-8 with TRBJ1-2; D gene unclear. This CDR3 has 15 amino acids. V was trimmed by 0 bases and J by 8 bases, leaving 16 bases between them. Germline CDR1 reads SGHVS; CDR2 reads FQNEAQ. The CDR3 nucleotides are TGTGCCAGCAGCTTAGCGTTGGAGGTTTTACAAGGCTACACCTTC. It is translated as CASSLALEVLQGYTF.

This clone has more than one count but fewer than ten. The chain recombines TRBV29-1 with TRBJ1-1; D unclear. V lost 7 bases and J lost 0, with 3 bases in between. The CDR3 has 10 residues. Germline assignment: CDR1 SQVTM and CDR2 ANQGSEA. The CDR3 protein is CSAMNTEAFF. CDR3 in DNA: TGCAGCGCCATGAACACTGAAGCTTTCTTT.

This clone appeared once. The rearrangement joins TRBV10-1 to TRBJ1-1, with 8 bases identical to TRBD1. This CDR3 comprises 14 residues. Germline V gives CDR1 WNHNN, CDR2 SYGVQD (reference sequence). Trimming at V came to 6 bases and at J to 1 base, leaving 4 bases not matched to a gene. The CDR3 nucleotides read TGCGCCAGCAGCTCGCAGGGGGCGAACACTGAAGCTTTCTTT. Amino acid sequence: CASSSQGANTEAFF.

This rearrangement joins TRBV18 to TRBJ2-2; 9 nucleotides line up with TRBD1. With V trimmed by 4 bases and J by 3 bases, 0 bases remained unmatched. Germline V gene data show CDR1 as KGHSH and CDR2 as LQKENI. The CDR3 consists of 14 residues. For the CDR3, the DNA is TGTGCCAGCTCACGGGACAGGGACACCGGGGAGCTGTTTTTT. Its translation: CASSRDRDTGELFF.

The V call is TRBV28, the J call TRBJ1-5, with D hard to call. Trimming shortened V by 1 base and J by 4 bases, and 14 bases separated the two germline ends. Germline CDR1 reads MDHEN; CDR2 reads SYDVKM. The CDR3 totals 16 residues. CDR3 DNA: TGTGCCAGCAGTTTATTGTTAAGCGGCGAGAATCAGCCCCAGCATTTT. Protein sequence: CASSLLLSGENQPQHF. Supplemented by reference TRBV28 and TRBJ1-5, the full variable domain reads DVKVTQSSRYLVKRTGEKVFLECVQDMDHENMFWYRQDPGLGLRLIYFSYDVKMKEKGDIPEGYSVSREKKERFSLILESASTNQTSMYLCASSLLLSGENQPQHFGDGTRLSIL.

V usage is TRBV12-2 and J usage is TRBJ1-1; the DNA was not compared with TRBD1, the D call given in the table. TRBV12-2 is a listed pseudogene. This CDR3 contains 18 residues. The CDR3 protein is CASRLVGHRQTGNTEAFF. The CDR3 region has the DNA TGTGCAAGTCGCTTAGTCGGCCACAGGCAAACGGGGAACACTGAAGCTTTCTTT.

The chain uses TRBV7-9 and TRBJ2-5; D is undetermined. Per germline, CDR1 SEHNR and CDR2 FQNEAQ (reference sequence). With 2 bases removed from V and 5 bases from J, the gap between germline ends came to 6 bases. The CDR3 totals 12 residues. Written as DNA, the CDR3 is TGTGCCAGCAGCTTAATTGGGGAGACCCAGTACTTC. Residues: CASSLIGETQYF. Together with reference TRBV7-9 and TRBJ2-5, the CDR3 gives the full variable domain: DTGVSQNPRHKITKRGQNVTFRCDPISEHNRLYWYRQTLGQGPEFLTYFQNEAQLEKSRLLSDRFSAERPKGSFSTLEIQRTEQGDSAMYLCASSLIGETQYFGPGTRLLVL.

The rearrangement joins TRBV19 to TRBJ2-1, with 7 bases lining up with TRBD2. The CDR3 totals 16 residues. The germline CDR1 and CDR2 sequences are LNHDA and SQIVND (reference sequence). V lost 1 base, J lost 8 bases, and 11 bases stayed unmatched. The CDR3 nucleotides read TGTGCCAGTAGTATAGTTGGGGGGGGAGGTATCCATGAGCAGTTCTTC. It is translated as CASSIVGGGGIHEQFF.